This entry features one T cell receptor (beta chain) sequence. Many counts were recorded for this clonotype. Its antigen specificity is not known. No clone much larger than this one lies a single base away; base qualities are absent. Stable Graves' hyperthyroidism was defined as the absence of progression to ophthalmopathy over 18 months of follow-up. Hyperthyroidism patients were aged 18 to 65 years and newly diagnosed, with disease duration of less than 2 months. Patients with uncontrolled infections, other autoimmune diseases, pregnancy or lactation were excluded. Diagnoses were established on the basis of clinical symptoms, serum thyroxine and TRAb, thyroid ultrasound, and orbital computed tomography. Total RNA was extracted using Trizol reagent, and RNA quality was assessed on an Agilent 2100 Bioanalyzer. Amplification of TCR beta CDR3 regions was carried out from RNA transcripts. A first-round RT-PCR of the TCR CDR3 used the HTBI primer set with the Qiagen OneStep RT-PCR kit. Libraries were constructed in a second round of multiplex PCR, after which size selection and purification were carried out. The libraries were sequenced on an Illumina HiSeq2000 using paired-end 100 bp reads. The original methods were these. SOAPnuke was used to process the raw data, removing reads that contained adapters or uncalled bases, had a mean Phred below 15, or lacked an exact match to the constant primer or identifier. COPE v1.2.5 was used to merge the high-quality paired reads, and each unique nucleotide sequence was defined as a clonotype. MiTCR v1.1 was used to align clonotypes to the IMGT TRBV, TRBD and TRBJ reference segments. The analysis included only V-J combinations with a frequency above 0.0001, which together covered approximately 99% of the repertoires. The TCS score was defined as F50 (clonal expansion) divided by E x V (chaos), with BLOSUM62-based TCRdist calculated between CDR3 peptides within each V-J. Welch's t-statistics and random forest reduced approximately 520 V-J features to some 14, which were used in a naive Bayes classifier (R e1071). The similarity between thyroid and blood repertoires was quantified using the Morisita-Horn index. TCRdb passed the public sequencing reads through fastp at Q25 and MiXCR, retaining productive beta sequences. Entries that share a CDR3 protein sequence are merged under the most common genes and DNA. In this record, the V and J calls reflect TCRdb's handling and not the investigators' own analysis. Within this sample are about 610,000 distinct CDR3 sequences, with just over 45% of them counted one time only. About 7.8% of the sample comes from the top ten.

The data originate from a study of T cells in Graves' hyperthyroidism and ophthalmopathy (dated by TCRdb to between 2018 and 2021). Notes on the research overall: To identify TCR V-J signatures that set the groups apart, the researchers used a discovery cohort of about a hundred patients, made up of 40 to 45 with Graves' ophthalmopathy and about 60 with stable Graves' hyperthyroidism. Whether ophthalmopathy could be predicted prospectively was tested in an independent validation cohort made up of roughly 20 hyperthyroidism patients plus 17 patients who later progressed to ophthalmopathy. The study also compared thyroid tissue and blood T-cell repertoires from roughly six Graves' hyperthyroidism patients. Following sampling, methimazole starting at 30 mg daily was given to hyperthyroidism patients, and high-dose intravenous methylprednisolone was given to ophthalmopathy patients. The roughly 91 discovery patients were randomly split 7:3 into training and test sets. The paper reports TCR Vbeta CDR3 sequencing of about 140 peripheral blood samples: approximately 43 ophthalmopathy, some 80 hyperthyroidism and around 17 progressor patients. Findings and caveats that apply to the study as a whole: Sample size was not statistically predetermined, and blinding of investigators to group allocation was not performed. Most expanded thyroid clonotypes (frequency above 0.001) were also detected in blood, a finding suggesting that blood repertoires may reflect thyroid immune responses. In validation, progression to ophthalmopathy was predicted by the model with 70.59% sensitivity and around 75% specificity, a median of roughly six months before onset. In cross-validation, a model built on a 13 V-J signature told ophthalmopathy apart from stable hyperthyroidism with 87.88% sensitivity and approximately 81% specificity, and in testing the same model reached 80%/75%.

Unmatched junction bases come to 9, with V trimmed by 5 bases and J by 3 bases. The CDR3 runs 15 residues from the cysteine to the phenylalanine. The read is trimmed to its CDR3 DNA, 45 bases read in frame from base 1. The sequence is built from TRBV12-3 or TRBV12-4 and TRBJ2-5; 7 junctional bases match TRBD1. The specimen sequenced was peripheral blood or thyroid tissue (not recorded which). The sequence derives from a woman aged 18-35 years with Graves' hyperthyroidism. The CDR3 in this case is CASSLTGDPKETQYF. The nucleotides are TGTGCCAGCAGTCTAACAGGGGACCCTAAAGAGACCCAGTACTTC.